This T cell receptor (beta chain) derives from a study of blood T cells in healthy people across ages. Germline V gene sequence: CDR1 KGHSH, CDR2 LQKENI. This CDR3 has 16 residues. Trimming shortened V by 2 bases and J by 0 bases, and 11 bases separated the two germline ends. Comment on this clonotype: What it recognizes is unknown.

Healthy Caucasian individuals from Russia aged about 6 to 95 were enrolled as donors. At least 7 million PBMCs were isolated per sample. Study-wide results and caveats: Older age coincided with a roughly linear decline in TCR beta diversity per million T cells. Percentage of naive T cells showed a strong correlation with TCR beta diversity.

Then a second PCR, running about 6 to 11 cycles, was carried out with a sample-barcoded 5' primer and a J-beta primer mix. TCRdb independently ran MiXCR on the 5' RACE reads; one entry per CDR3 protein. The top ten hold 40% to 50% of the sample, which has 780,000 or so distinct CDR3 sequences, about 55% seen once. Sequencing was carried out using blood. The rearrangement uses TRBV18 and TRBJ2-1, with D unclear. This receptor was identified in a man of 80 years or more in good health. Here the CDR3 reads CASSPSAESSYNEQFF. The CDR3 DNA is TGTGCCAGCTCACCATCGGCGGAAAGCTCCTACAATGAGCAGTTCTTC.